The 8 T cell receptor beta chains given below trace back to one sample, sequenced in a study of cytomegalovirus exposure and HLA in healthy donors. The PCR ran on 60 Vbeta and 13 Jbeta primers. Profiling relied on immunoSEQ multiplex PCR, and the TCRdb table lists in-frame clones only, not all of them. This table holds over 150,000 clones, 75% to 90% found once. Sequenced sample: PBMCs. All receptors derive from a boy between 2 and 10 years old in good health and CMV-seronegative.

The chain is built from TRBV29-1 and TRBJ1-1, with D perhaps TRBD1 (6 bases). The V end was cut by 7 bases, the J end by 0 bases, with 12 bases between. CDR1 and CDR2 from the germline V gene are SQVTM and ANQGSEA. The CDR3 extends over 13 amino acids. CDR3 DNA: TGCAGCGGGGGGGGCGGTATGAACACTGAAGCTTTCTTT. Its translation is CSGGGGMNTEAFF.

This clone came up once. The rearrangement uses TRBV9 and TRBJ1-3; the D is unclear. This CDR3 is built from 14 residues. In germline, CDR1 is SGDLS, CDR2 YYNGEE. With 4 bases removed from V and 4 bases from J, the gap between germline ends came to 12 bases. CDR3 coding DNA: TGTGCCAGCAGCCCATCAGGCGCCGGAAACACCATATATTTT. It yields the protein CASSPSGAGNTIYF.

This chain uses TRBV11-2 with TRBJ2-5, with D perhaps TRBD1 (6 bases). This CDR3 is built from 15 residues. Germline V gene data show CDR1 as SGHAT and CDR2 as FQNNGV. The V end lost 0 bases, the J end lost 5 bases, and 13 bases lay between the germline ends. CDR3 sequence (DNA): TGTGCCAGCAGCTTAGATACAGGGTCATTTGAGACCCAGTACTTC. Protein: CASSLDTGSFETQYF.

The chain has TRBV6-5 and TRBJ2-7; 12 nucleotides line up with TRBD2. Trimming removed 4 bases from V and 0 bases from J; junction bases left unmatched: 4. This CDR3 is 16 amino acids long. Germline values: CDR1 MNHEY, CDR2 SVGAGI. CDR3: CASSLETSGSSYEQYF. For the CDR3, the DNA is TGTGCCAGCAGTTTGGAGACTAGCGGGAGCTCCTACGAGCAGTACTTC.

This sequence joins TRBV30 and TRBJ2-5; a possible D gene is TRBD2 (6 bases). Germline values: CDR1 GTSNPN, CDR2 SVGIG (reference sequence). This CDR3 is 13 amino acids long. V lost 4 bases, J lost 5 bases, and 14 bases lay in between. The chain's CDR3 is CAWNSGAWETQYF. The CDR3 DNA reads as TGTGCCTGGAACTCGGGAGCCTGGGAGACCCAGTACTTC.

V gene TRBV4-3 combines with J gene TRBJ1-2; D is undetermined. V was pared by 0 bases and J by 1 base, with 12 bases between. The CDR3 consists of 16 residues. Germline V gene sequence: CDR1 LGHNA, CDR2 YSLEER. The CDR3 sequence: CASSQELGFGNYGYTF. For the CDR3, the DNA is TGCGCCAGCAGCCAAGAACTAGGGTTCGGTAACTATGGCTACACCTTC.

The chain carries TRBV27 and TRBJ2-7; 7 positions agree with TRBD1. J was trimmed by 4 bases and V by 5 bases; bases with no gene match: 8. Germline V gene lookup returns CDR1 MNHEY and CDR2 SMNVEV (reference sequence). There are 14 residues in the CDR3. DNA for the CDR3: TGTGCCAGCAGTCGCTACAGGGACAGTTACGAGCAGTACTTC. Protein: CASSRYRDSYEQYF.

CDR3 DNA sequence: TGTGCCAGCAGCGAAGGGGACAGGGTCTCTTCACCCCTCCACTTT. As protein: CASSEGDRVSSPLHF. The genes are TRBV9 and TRBJ1-6; 9 bases are shared with TRBD1. CDR3 length: 15 residues. Unmatched junction bases numbered 7, after V lost 3 bases and J lost 9 bases. Germline assignment: CDR1 SGDLS and CDR2 YYNGEE.